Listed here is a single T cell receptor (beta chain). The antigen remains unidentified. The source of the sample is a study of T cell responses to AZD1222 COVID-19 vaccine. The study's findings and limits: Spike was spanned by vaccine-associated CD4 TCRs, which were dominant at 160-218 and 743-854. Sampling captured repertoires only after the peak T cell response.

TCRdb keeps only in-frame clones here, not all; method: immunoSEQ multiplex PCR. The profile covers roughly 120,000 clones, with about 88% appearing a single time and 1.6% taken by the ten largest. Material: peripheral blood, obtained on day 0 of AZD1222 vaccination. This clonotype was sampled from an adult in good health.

The CDR3 region is CASSLLGAEAFF. The CDR3 DNA follows: TGTGCCAGCAGCTTATTAGGGGCTGAAGCTTTCTTT. The V and J genes are TRBV7-6 and TRBJ1-1; TRBD1 might be the D (5 bases). CDR3 size: 12 residues. V lost 2 bases and J 6 bases, leaving 7 bases between the germline ends. Germline V gene sequence: CDR1 SGHVS, CDR2 FNYEAQ.